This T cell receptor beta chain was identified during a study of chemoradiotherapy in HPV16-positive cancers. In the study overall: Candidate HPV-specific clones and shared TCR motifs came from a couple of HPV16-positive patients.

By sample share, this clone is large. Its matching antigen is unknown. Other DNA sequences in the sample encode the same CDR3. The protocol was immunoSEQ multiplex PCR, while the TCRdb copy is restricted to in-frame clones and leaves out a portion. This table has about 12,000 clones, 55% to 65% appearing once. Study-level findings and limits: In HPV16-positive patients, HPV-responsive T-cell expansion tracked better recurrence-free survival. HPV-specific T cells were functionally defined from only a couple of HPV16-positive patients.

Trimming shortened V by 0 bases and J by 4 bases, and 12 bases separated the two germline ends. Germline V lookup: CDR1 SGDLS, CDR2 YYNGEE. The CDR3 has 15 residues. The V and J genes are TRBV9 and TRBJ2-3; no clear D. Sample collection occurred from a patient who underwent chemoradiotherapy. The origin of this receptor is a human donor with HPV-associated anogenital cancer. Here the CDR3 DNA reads TGTGCCAGCAGCGTAGCTGGCAGTCCCGCAGATACGCAGTATTTT. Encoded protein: CASSVAGSPADTQYF.